This TCR beta chain emerged from a study of cytomegalovirus exposure and HLA in healthy donors. As for the study in general: Early on, a data release was issued that held approximately 78 million unique TCRs from HLA-typed donors. Findings and caveats of the study: With later analysis, a missense DCLRE1C variant became linked to TCR beta V- and J-gene trimming.

This CDR3 contains 15 residues. V lost 0 bases and J 2 bases, leaving 12 bases between the germline ends. The V gene's germline CDR1 is SGHKS and CDR2 YYEKEE (reference sequence). A multiplex PCR was run with 60 Vbeta primers and 13 Jbeta primers. Here immunoSEQ multiplex PCR was the method, and the copy in TCRdb shows in-frame clones only, minus some. The listing contains about 200,000 clones. With respect to this clone: Antigen specificity is unknown.

The sample comprised PBMCs. This chain links TRBV5-5 with TRBJ2-7, with D tentatively TRBD2 (5 bases). The clonotype originates from a boy between 5 and 17 years old in good health and CMV-seronegative. For the CDR3, the DNA is TGTGCCAGCAGCTTGGACCCGAGGGCGGCCTACGAGCAGTACTTC. Translation: CASSLDPRAAYEQYF.